This T cell receptor beta chain stems from a study of blood T cell repertoires in COVID-19. Overall study context: Samples representing acute and convalescent COVID-19 were sourced from the United States, Italy and Spain. In each case, the material was cDNA or gDNA derived from T cells, B-cell-depleted T cells, or PBMCs.

This CDR3 contains 18 residues. Trimming took 4 bases from V and 4 from J; bases not matched to a gene: 9. The germline CDR1 and CDR2 sequences are SGHNT and YYREEE (reference sequence). Original processing notes: Amplification with reference gene primers provided the estimates of nucleated cell counts. Clones were read by immunoSEQ multiplex PCR, and TCRdb kept only the in-frame ones, dropping some. That table supplies the V and J calls and clone size; D and trimming were determined from the DNA. This table has some 260,000 clones, approximately 91% appearing once. This clone occurred once. Sequenced sample: peripheral blood. This receptor was taken from a human donor in a cohort sampled during active COVID-19. The chain combines TRBV5-4 with TRBJ2-1; TRBD2 matches 15 bases. CDR3 region: CASSQGLAGGLAYNEQFF. In DNA, the CDR3 is TGTGCCAGCAGCCAGGGACTAGCGGGGGGCCTAGCTTACAATGAGCAGTTCTTC.